The 17 T cell receptor beta chains reported below all come from one sample, sequenced in a study of T cell responses to AZD1222 COVID-19 vaccine. The method was immunoSEQ multiplex PCR; TCRdb's version includes in-frame clones alone and lacks a portion of them. Among 150,000 to 200,000 clones listed, 94% were seen once. Material: peripheral blood, obtained 28 days after the second AZD1222 dose. The receptors derive from an adult who received the AZD1222 COVID-19 vaccine.

The rearrangement joins TRBV5-1 to TRBJ2-1; the match to TRBD2 covers 12 bases. Germline V gives CDR1 SGHRS, CDR2 YFSETQ. The length of the CDR3 is 16 residues. V was pared by 1 base and J by 7 bases, with 6 bases of the junction left unmatched. The CDR3 nucleotides read TGCGCCAGCAGCTTGAGACTAGCGGGAGTAGGTAATGAGCAGTTCTTC. Amino acids: CASSLRLAGVGNEQFF.

CDR3 coding DNA: TGTGCCATCCCTAGCGGGAGGGCCTGCGATGAGCAGTTCTTC. Its protein product is CAIPSGRACDEQFF. The chain couples TRBV21-1 to TRBJ2-1; TRBD2 was called by the table and not checked on the DNA. TRBV21-1 is a recognized pseudogene. The CDR3 is 14 residues long.

This clone was seen a single time. CDR3 loop: CASSAARGYNEQFF. The CDR3 DNA is TGTGCCAGCAGCGCCGCGCGAGGATACAATGAGCAGTTCTTC. This chain links TRBV7-2 with TRBJ2-1; D gene unclear. V was trimmed by 5 bases and J by 4 bases, leaving 12 bases between them. Germline CDR1 is SGHTA and CDR2 is FQGNSA. The CDR3 sequence is 14 residues long.

J is TRBJ1-2 and V is TRBV30; no clear D. CDR1 and CDR2 (germline): GTSNPN, SVGIG (reference sequence). The length of the CDR3 is 13 residues. V was clipped by 0 bases and J by 7 bases, with 12 bases between them. Here the CDR3 reads CAWSVMEFGGYTF. In DNA, the CDR3 is TGTGCCTGGAGTGTAATGGAGTTCGGTGGCTACACCTTC.

This sequence joins TRBV19 and TRBJ2-3; D unresolved. CDR3 size: 12 residues. The germline gives CDR1 LNHDA, CDR2 SQIVND (reference sequence). Trimming stripped 1 base from V and 3 bases from J, with 2 bases between. CDR3: CASSIATDTQYF. In DNA form, the CDR3 reads TGTGCCAGTAGTATAGCGACAGATACGCAGTATTTT.

V is TRBV6-2 or TRBV6-3 and J is TRBJ2-2; TRBD2 matches 9 bases. CDR1 and CDR2 (germline): MNHEY, SVGEGT. CDR3 length: 17 amino acids. V dropped 0 bases and J dropped 6; count of bases not matched to a gene: 8. The chain's CDR3 is CASSYSLVAGVPGELFF. The CDR3, as DNA: TGTGCCAGCAGTTACTCTTTGGTAGCGGGAGTTCCCGGGGAGCTGTTTTTT.

The chain combines TRBV19 with TRBJ2-7, with D unclear. The germline V gene has CDR1 LNHDA and CDR2 SQIVND (reference sequence). The CDR3 has 11 residues. V was trimmed by 6 bases and J by 3 bases, leaving 6 bases between them. This CDR3 is CASREGYEQYF. CDR3 sequence (DNA): TGTGCCAGTAGAGAAGGCTACGAGCAGTACTTC.

The CDR3, as DNA: TGTGCCAGCAGCTTAACGCCCGACTACGAGCAGTACTTC. Its translation is CASSLTPDYEQYF. J is TRBJ2-7 and V is TRBV7-3; D remains unclear. Germline CDR1 and CDR2: SGHTA and FQGTGA. V was shortened by 0 bases and J by 3 bases, with 6 bases between the two germline ends. The CDR3 covers 13 residues. The full variable domain, rest sourced from reference TRBV7-3 and TRBJ2-7, is GAGVSQTPSNKVTEKGKYVELRCDPISGHTALYWYRQSLGQGPEFLIYFQGTGAADDSGLPNDRFFAVRPEGSVSTLKIQRTERGDSAVYLCASSLTPDYEQYFGPGTRLTVT.

This clone was found once. The CDR3: CASGFSNQPQHF. The DNA of the CDR3 is TGTGCCAGTGGATTTAGCAATCAGCCCCAGCATTTT. V gene TRBV19 combines with J gene TRBJ1-5; D call uncertain. Trimming shortened V by 8 bases and J by 0 bases, and 5 bases separated the two germline ends. Germline V gene sequence: CDR1 LNHDA, CDR2 SQIVND (reference sequence). CDR3 length: 12 residues.

This chain joins TRBV6-5 and TRBJ2-7; 7 bases fit TRBD1. CDR3 size: 14 residues. CDR1 is MNHEY, CDR2 SVGAGI, per germline. Trimming at V came to 7 bases and at J to 2 bases, leaving 8 bases not matched to a gene. The CDR3 DNA reads as TGTGCCAGCAATAGTGGACAGGTCACCTACGAGCAGTACTTC. Protein: CASNSGQVTYEQYF.

The chain links TRBV6-5 to TRBJ1-1, with D maybe TRBD1 (6 bases). The CDR3 extends over 14 amino acids. V dropped 6 bases and J dropped 13 bases, with 24 bases sitting between them. Germline loops: CDR1 MNHEY, CDR2 SVGAGI. The CDR3: CASRQTTGDILGFF. Written as DNA, the CDR3 is TGTGCCAGCAGGCAGACGACAGGCGACATATTGGGTTTCTTT.

V and J are TRBV27 and TRBJ1-6, with 7 nucleotides matching TRBD1. Germline V gene sequence: CDR1 MNHEY, CDR2 SMNVEV (reference sequence). This CDR3 contains 14 residues. Germline trimming cut 5 bases from V and 8 bases from J; bases unmatched to any gene: 6. The chain's CDR3 is CASSQTGKDSPLHF. The CDR3 nucleotides are TGTGCCAGCAGTCAGACAGGGAAGGATTCACCCCTCCACTTT.

The count of this clone is one. The V and J genes are TRBV5-4 and TRBJ1-4; D might be TRBD1 (5 bases). V was shortened by 1 base and J by 5 bases, with 9 bases between the two germline ends. The CDR3 has 14 amino acids. Germline CDR1 is SGHNT and CDR2 is YYREEE (reference sequence). In DNA, the CDR3 is TGTGCCAGCAGCTTGAAGGGGCGGAATGAAAAACTGTTTTTT. Translating it yields CASSLKGRNEKLFF.

The chain recombines TRBV9 with TRBJ1-1; possibly TRBD1 for D (5 bases). V was pared by 3 bases and J by 5 bases, with 11 bases between. Germline CDR1 is SGDLS and CDR2 is YYNGEE. This CDR3 comprises 13 residues. CDR3 loop: CASSAPGRTEAFF. CDR3 in DNA: TGTGCCAGCAGCGCTCCGGGGCGGACTGAAGCTTTCTTT.

V usage is TRBV9 and J usage is TRBJ1-4, with 9 nucleotides matching TRBD1. This CDR3 contains 17 residues. Germline CDR1 SGDLS, CDR2 YYNGEE. After removal of 3 bases from V and 4 bases from J, the junction contained 10 bases not matched to a gene. CDR3 sequence reads: CASSGGQGWRGNEKLFF. CDR3 nucleotide sequence: TGTGCCAGCAGCGGTGGACAGGGGTGGCGGGGTAATGAAAAACTGTTTTTT.

The chain employs TRBV27 and TRBJ2-7; D uncertain. The V and J ends lost 2 bases and 5 bases respectively, with 13 bases between them. This CDR3 region has 14 residues. Germline V gene lookup returns CDR1 MNHEY and CDR2 SMNVEV (reference sequence). The CDR3 is CASSLTGIINEQYF. The CDR3 region has the DNA TGTGCCAGCAGTTTAACTGGGATCATAAACGAGCAGTACTTC.

The V call is TRBV9, the J call TRBJ2-7; TRBD1 matches at 8 bases. The CDR3 sequence is 15 residues long. J lost 5 bases, V lost 4 bases, and 11 bases had no gene match. Germline V gene sequence: CDR1 SGDLS, CDR2 YYNGEE. The CDR3 loop reads CASSRSGQGGHEQYF. DNA for the CDR3: TGTGCCAGCAGCCGCTCCGGACAGGGTGGCCACGAGCAGTACTTC.